Listed below are T cell receptor beta chains from one sample, sequenced in a study of CD8 T cells in Susac syndrome. TCRdb passed the immunoSEQ multiplex PCR reads through MiXCR, listing each CDR3 protein once. The sample gives 200,000 to 250,000 distinct CDR3 sequences, approximately 94% of which show up once; roughly 0.14% is in the top ten. Sequenced: CD4+ T cells from PBMCs. The receptors stem from a human donor with Susac syndrome. CDR3s include the opening cysteine and the closing phenylalanine or tryptophan. A D gene is named only where the DNA matches it firmly. Rows give clone size only sometimes, using once, few, many, or a class for an expanded clone.

NA	TRBD1	TRBV6-5	TRBJ1-5	CASSYNRDRGKGSNQPQHF	TGTGCCAGCAGTTACAACCGGGACAGGGGAAAAGGGAGCAATCAGCCCCAGCATTTT
NA	TRBD1	TRBV5-4	TRBJ1-1	CASSPRQGRNTEAFF	TGTGCCAGCAGTCCTCGACAGGGCCGAAACACTGAAGCTTTCTTT
NA	TRBD1	TRBV6-1	TRBJ2-7	CASSEVTAGGHEQYF	TGTGCCAGCAGTGAAGTGACGGCAGGGGGCCACGAGCAGTACTTC
NA	TRBD1	TRBV6-2/TRBV6-3	TRBJ2-7	CASSYSDRGWYEQYF	TGTGCCAGCAGTTACTCGGACAGGGGATGGTACGAGCAGTACTTC
NA	NA	TRBV25-1	TRBJ2-5	CASSPRSGGRETQYF	TGTGCCAGCAGCCCACGTTCCGGGGGCCGAGAGACCCAGTACTTC
NA	TRBD1	TRBV5-6	TRBJ1-6	CASSTGQRESPLHF	TGTGCCAGCAGTACGGGACAGCGGGAATCACCCCTCCACTTT
NA	NA	TRBV12-3/TRBV12-4	TRBJ2-3	CASSFDGVSTDTQYF	TGTGCCAGCAGTTTTGACGGGGTTAGCACAGATACGCAGTATTTT
NA	NA	TRBV14	TRBJ1-4	CASSQVHEKLFF	TGTGCCAGCAGCCAAGTTCATGAAAAACTGTTTTTT
NA	NA	TRBV2	TRBJ1-2	CASREGNYGYTF	TGTGCCAGCAGGGAGGGGAACTATGGCTACACCTTC
once	NA	TRBV5-6	TRBJ2-3	CASTFDIGRRGSTDTQYF	TGTGCCAGCACCTTCGATATTGGGAGGAGGGGATCCACAGATACGCAGTATTTT
NA	NA	TRBV9	TRBJ1-4	CASSVGPVENEKLFF	TGTGCCAGCAGCGTAGGGCCCGTAGAAAATGAAAAACTGTTTTTT
NA	TRBD1	TRBV30	TRBJ1-2	CAWSDTGTGGGYTF	TGTGCCTGGAGTGACACCGGGACAGGGGGCGGCTACACCTTC
NA	TRBD2	TRBV7-2	TRBJ2-7	CASSLRGLPAGGYEQYF	TGTGCCAGCAGCTTAAGAGGACTGCCAGCGGGGGGCTACGAGCAGTACTTC
NA	NA	TRBV5-6	TRBJ1-6	CASSLGQFNSPLHF	TGTGCCAGCAGCCTCGGACAGTTCAATTCACCCCTCCACTTT
NA	NA	TRBV11-2	TRBJ1-1	CATAEDTEAFF	TGTGCCACCGCAGAAGACACTGAAGCTTTCTTT
NA	NA	TRBV4-3	TRBJ2-7	CASSQGRSEQYF	TGCGCCAGCAGCCAAGGTCGTTCCGAGCAGTACTTC
few	NA	TRBV12-3/TRBV12-4	TRBJ2-2	CASSLGTDTGELFF	TGTGCCAGCAGTTTGGGCACGGACACCGGGGAGCTGTTTTTT
NA	NA	TRBV6-5	TRBJ2-3	CASSYRVSDTQYF	TGTGCCAGCAGTTATAGAGTCTCAGATACGCAGTATTTT
NA	NA	TRBV15	TRBJ1-2	CATSREAGALSGYTF	TGTGCCACCAGCAGAGAGGCAGGGGCCCTAAGTGGCTACACCTTC
NA	TRBD1	TRBV5-1	TRBJ1-2	CASSRTTGTDNGYTF	TGCGCCAGCAGCCGCACTACCGGGACAGATAATGGCTACACCTTC
NA	NA	TRBV30	TRBJ2-1	CAWNLFPGQHDEQFF	TGTGCCTGGAACCTCTTTCCGGGACAACACGATGAGCAGTTCTTC
NA	NA	TRBV6-2/TRBV6-3	TRBJ2-6	CASSPKQGSGANVLTF	TGTGCCAGCAGCCCGAAGCAGGGTTCTGGGGCCAACGTCCTGACTTTC
NA	TRBD1	TRBV7-8	TRBJ2-2	CASSQFIPGQGAGELFF	TGTGCCAGCAGCCAATTCATTCCGGGACAGGGGGCCGGGGAGCTGTTTTTT
NA	TRBD1	TRBV5-4	TRBJ1-1	CASSPRTGMNTEAFF	TGTGCCAGCAGCCCCCGGACAGGGATGAACACTGAAGCTTTCTTT
NA	NA	TRBV20-1	TRBJ1-4	CSAREDVANEKLFF	TGCAGTGCTAGAGAAGATGTAGCTAATGAAAAACTGTTTTTT
once	NA	TRBV19	TRBJ1-6	CASRPWREGNSPLHF	TGTGCCAGTAGGCCCTGGAGGGAGGGGAATTCACCCCTCCACTTT
few	TRBD1	TRBV4-2	TRBJ2-2	CASSHEPQGAAGELFF	TGTGCCAGCAGCCATGAACCGCAGGGGGCGGCCGGGGAGCTGTTTTTT
once	TRBD1	TRBV7-9	TRBJ1-2	CASSLVGRGQGYTF	TGTGCCAGCAGCTTAGTTGGCAGGGGGCAAGGCTACACCTTC
NA	TRBD2	TRBV7-3	TRBJ2-2	CASSVGLVNTGELFF	TGTGCCAGCAGCGTGGGACTAGTAAACACCGGGGAGCTGTTTTTT
NA	TRBD1	TRBV12-3/TRBV12-4	TRBJ2-5	CASRRTGGSETQYF	TGTGCCAGCAGAAGGACAGGGGGAAGCGAGACCCAGTACTTC
NA	TRBD1	TRBV4-3	TRBJ1-6	CASSQGSSGQDNSPLHF	TGCGCCAGCAGCCAAGGGTCTTCGGGACAGGATAATTCACCCCTCCACTTT
NA	TRBD1	TRBV29-1	TRBJ2-7	CSVEVAAGGPYEQYF	TGCAGCGTTGAAGTTGCGGCAGGGGGCCCCTACGAGCAGTACTTC
once	TRBD1	TRBV19	TRBJ1-6	CASSEPGQRDSPLHF	TGTGCCAGTAGTGAACCGGGACAGAGAGATTCACCCCTCCACTTT
NA	TRBD2	TRBV5-6	TRBJ2-2	CASSLRTSGNLGELFF	TGTGCCAGCAGCTTGCGAACTAGCGGGAACCTCGGGGAGCTGTTTTTT
NA	NA	TRBV30	TRBJ2-3	CAWSDGTDTQYF	TGTGCCTGGAGTGACGGCACAGATACGCAGTATTTT
NA	NA	TRBV6-5	TRBJ2-2	CASSYSHSLSMNTGELFF	TGTGCCAGCAGTTACTCCCATTCCCTCAGCATGAACACCGGGGAGCTGTTTTTT
NA	TRBD1	TRBV12-3/TRBV12-4	TRBJ2-1	CASTNDREDEQFF	TGTGCCAGCACCAACGACAGGGAAGATGAGCAGTTCTTC
NA	NA	TRBV30	TRBJ1-2	CAWGRAGLANYGYTF	TGTGCCTGGGGACGAGCGGGACTTGCTAACTATGGCTACACCTTC
NA	NA	TRBV12-3/TRBV12-4	TRBJ2-1	CASRRGNEQFF	TGTGCCAGCAGGAGGGGGAATGAGCAGTTCTTC
NA	NA	TRBV21-1	TRBJ1-2	CASRGMSRGCYTF	TGTGCCAGCAGAGGGATGAGCCGGGGATGCTACACCTTC
NA	TRBD1	TRBV2	TRBJ1-1	CASSRGRGHTEAFF	TGTGCCAGCAGTCGGGGCAGGGGGCACACTGAAGCTTTCTTT
NA	NA	TRBV19	TRBJ1-1	CASSAPMGGPNTEAFF	TGTGCCAGTAGTGCCCCTATGGGGGGCCCGAACACTGAAGCTTTCTTT
NA	TRBD2	TRBV20-1	TRBJ2-7	CSAAPLYGGNGIDEQYF	TGCAGTGCTGCCCCCCTTTACGGGGGGAACGGTATCGACGAGCAGTACTTC
once	NA	TRBV20-1	TRBJ2-7	CSAGGEVSPGRYEQYF	TGCAGTGCCGGGGGCGAGGTCTCCCCCGGGAGGTACGAGCAGTACTTC
NA	NA	TRBV9	TRBJ2-5	CASSGEGHTQETQYF	TGTGCCAGCAGCGGAGAGGGACATACTCAAGAGACCCAGTACTTC
NA	NA	TRBV7-2	TRBJ2-5	CASSLDTSKETQYF	TGTGCCAGCAGCTTAGATACTAGTAAGGAGACCCAGTACTTC
NA	NA	TRBV12-3/TRBV12-4	TRBJ2-5	CASSLRETQYF	TGTGCCAGCAGTTTGCGAGAGACCCAGTACTTC
NA	NA	TRBV5-1	TRBJ1-2	CASSYSIGPGEYGYTF	TGCGCCAGCTCATACAGTATCGGGCCAGGAGAGTATGGCTACACCTTC
NA	NA	TRBV2	TRBJ2-2	CASRGRVSAGELFF	TGTGCCAGCAGGGGCAGGGTTAGCGCCGGGGAGCTGTTTTTT
NA	NA	TRBV19	TRBJ1-1	CASRLLPSNTEAFF	TGTGCCAGTAGACTCCTGCCGTCCAACACTGAAGCTTTCTTT
NA	TRBD2	TRBV4-3	TRBJ2-2	CASSQGEGGELFF	TGCGCCAGCAGCCAAGGGGAGGGCGGGGAGCTGTTTTTT
NA	TRBD2	TRBV12-3/TRBV12-4	TRBJ2-2	CASVGGGANTGELFF	TGTGCCAGCGTAGGCGGGGGGGCGAACACCGGGGAGCTGTTTTTT
NA	NA	TRBV28	TRBJ1-1	CASSLIQRNTEAFF	TGTGCCAGCAGTTTAATACAGAGGAACACTGAAGCTTTCTTT